The 8 T cell receptor beta chains in this list originate from one sample, sequenced in a study of cytomegalovirus exposure and HLA in healthy donors. This PCR relied on a set of 60 Vbeta primers and 13 Jbeta primers. Assay: immunoSEQ multiplex PCR; the TCRdb copy retains only in-frame clones and omits some. The table shows around 150,000 clones, with around four fifths occurring only once. The sequenced sample was PBMCs. These TCRs come from a female donor in good health and CMV-seronegative.

The V gene is TRBV7-6, the J gene TRBJ2-1, with D possibly matching TRBD2 (6 bases). Germline V gene sequence: CDR1 SGHVS, CDR2 FNYEAQ. This CDR3 has 17 amino acids. Trimming cost V 5 bases and J 0 bases, with 17 bases left between them. The CDR3 here is CASSPTGAGLSYNEQFF. DNA for the CDR3: TGTGCCAGCAGCCCCACAGGCGCGGGGCTCTCCTACAATGAGCAGTTCTTC.

The V and J genes are TRBV5-1 and TRBJ2-2, with 9 bases matching TRBD2. Trimming at V came to 5 bases and at J to 1 base, leaving 6 bases not matched to a gene. The CDR3 is 16 amino acids. CDR1 is SGHRS and CDR2 is YFSETQ in the germline V gene. The CDR3 spells CASSPKAGGNTGELFF. CDR3 bases: TGCGCCAGCAGTCCCAAAGCGGGAGGGAACACCGGGGAGCTGTTTTTT.

This chain joins TRBV25-1 and TRBJ2-4, with D possibly being TRBD2 (5 bases). The germline CDR1 and CDR2 sequences are MGHDK and SYGVNS. Deletions cut 3 bases from V and 2 bases from J, with 14 bases between. CDR3 length: 16 amino acids. DNA of the CDR3: TGTGCCAGCAGTGACCCAGAGTACGGGACCAAAAACATTCAGTACTTC. Encoded protein: CASSDPEYGTKNIQYF.

This clone was seen a few times. The chain recombines TRBV2 with TRBJ1-1, with D possibly being TRBD1 (6 bases). The V gene lost 5 bases and the J gene lost 4 bases, with 14 bases spanning the gap. CDR3 length: 14 amino acids. The germline V gene has CDR1 SNHLY and CDR2 FYNNEI. In nucleotides, the CDR3 is TGTGCCAGCAGTCCGACAGGAAGGGGCACTGAAGCTTTCTTT. Encoded protein: CASSPTGRGTEAFF. The variable domain in full, completed from reference TRBV2 and TRBJ1-1, reads EPEVTQTPSHQVTQMGQEVILRCVPISNHLYFYWYRQILGQKVEFLVSFYNNEISEKSEIFDDQFSVERPDGSNFTLKIRSTKLEDSAMYFCASSPTGRGTEAFFGQGTRLTVV.

This chain connects TRBV11-2 to TRBJ2-5; D is unresolved. Germline loops: CDR1 SGHAT, CDR2 FQNNGV. Trimming removed 4 bases from V and 4 bases from J, with 10 bases in between. The CDR3 sequence is 13 residues long. Here the CDR3 reads CASSSAAVETQYF. CDR3 nucleotide sequence: TGTGCCAGCAGCTCCGCGGCCGTAGAGACCCAGTACTTC. Variable domain in full (rest from reference TRBV11-2 and TRBJ2-5): EAGVAQSPRYKIIEKRQSVAFWCNPISGHATLYWYQQILGQGPKLLIQFQNNGVVDDSQLPKDRFSAERLKGVDSTLKIQPAKLEDSAVYLCASSSAAVETQYFGPGTRLLVL.

This clone was counted a few times. This chain connects TRBV2 to TRBJ1-6, with 9 bases that match TRBD1. This CDR3 contains 15 residues. Per the germline V gene, CDR1 is SNHLY and CDR2 is FYNNEI. J was trimmed by 8 bases and V by 1 base; bases with no gene match: 3. In DNA, the CDR3 is TGTGCCAGCAGTGAAGATGGGACAGGGTATTCACCCCTCCACTTT. This gives the protein CASSEDGTGYSPLHF.

V is TRBV15 and J is TRBJ2-3, with D hard to call. CDR3 length equals 15 residues. Germline values: CDR1 LNHNV, CDR2 YYDKDF (reference sequence). The ends were cut back, 0 bases at V and 0 bases at J, with 7 bases in the middle. CDR3 region: CATSRDRRSTDTQYF. CDR3 nucleotides: TGTGCCACCAGCAGAGATAGGCGGAGCACAGATACGCAGTATTTT. Drawing the rest from reference TRBV15 and TRBJ2-3, the complete variable domain is DAMVIQNPRYQVTQFGKPVTLSCSQTLNHNVMYWYQQKSSQAPKLLFHYYDKDFNNEADTPDNFQSRRPNTSFCFLDIRSPGLGDTAMYLCATSRDRRSTDTQYFGPGTRLTVL.

V gene TRBV5-1 combines with J gene TRBJ2-3; D gene uncertain. The CDR3 has 12 amino acids. Germline V gives CDR1 SGHRS, CDR2 YFSETQ. Trimming stripped 6 bases from V and 3 bases from J, with 8 bases between. Here the CDR3 DNA reads TGCGCCAGCACTAAATCAACAGATACGCAGTATTTT. It is translated as CASTKSTDTQYF.